The T cell receptor (beta chain) described here comes from a study of CD8 T cells in Susac syndrome (dated by TCRdb to between 2018 and 2021). Describing the broader study: Of the Susac syndrome patients who were sequenced, roughly 6 had clinically active disease and eight or nine were in clinical remission. At blood withdrawal, Susac syndrome patients were either therapy-naive, taking corticosteroids (in some cases with IVIg as well), or taking IVIg alone. The study used repertoire sequencing to test whether antigen drove CD8+ T cell activation and differentiation in Susac syndrome. What the work shows at the level of the full study, not this receptor alone: The number of individuals in the TCR sequencing and HLA analysis was recognized as being relatively small. In the CD4+ T cell repertoire of Susac syndrome patients, clonal expansion was not detected.

RNA was extracted using the RNeasy kit, and roughly 0.45 to 1 microgram was reverse transcribed with random hexamers. The immunoSEQ multiplex PCR assay, which covers 54 Vbeta and 13 Jbeta segments, was used to amplify TCR beta CDR3 regions. Bias from PCR amplification was corrected by using a synthetic template baseline for primer optimization and for computational correction. From the authors' description of their analysis: Reads were annotated to V, D and J genes according to IMGT and were analyzed with immunoSEQ Analyzer, with only productive sequences retained. Clonality was computed as one minus Shannon entropy normalized by log2 of the number of productive unique sequences. For each patient and control, public and private clones were evaluated among the 100 most prevalent clones. Clones were defined as Susac-specific if absent from the healthy and MS cohorts, from approximately 1,100 published viral clones and from other ImmuneACCESS disease sequences. The public reads were reprocessed in TCRdb via fastp at Q25 and MiXCR, keeping in-frame beta chains. When rows share a CDR3 protein, they turn into one entry using the most common DNA and genes. Here the V and J calls rest on TCRdb's processing, not on the authors' analysis. The sample table holds approximately 150,000 distinct CDR3 sequences, of which under 97% were seen once. The ten largest account for approximately 0.08% of the sample.

Peripheral blood CD8+ and CD4+ T cells from healthy donors, Susac syndrome patients and multiple sclerosis patients were profiled by high-throughput TCR beta sequencing. The Susac syndrome patients fulfilled recently defined diagnostic criteria for definite or probable disease. CD8+ TEMRA cells were enriched by FACS, while bulk CD8+ and CD4+ T cells were purified by magnetic negative isolation. Blood was collected in EDTA tubes and processed within 24 hours, with PBMCs isolated through density gradient centrifugation. PBMCs intended for TCR sequencing were cryopreserved in liquid nitrogen and were subsequently thawed in a 37 degrees C water bath. The sorted or isolated CD4+, CD8+ and CD8+ TEMRA cells reached a purity of at least 90%. Of note for this clonotype: Its recognized antigen is unknown. No base quality values were provided; no much bigger clone lies one nucleotide off.

Trimming at the junction amounts to 2 bases on V and 0 bases on J, and the germline ends lie 6 bases apart. There are 14 amino acids in the CDR3, from cysteine to phenylalanine inclusive. The retained sequence is limited to the CDR3, 42 bases, with the frame set at the first base. In the germline V gene, CDR1 corresponds to SGDLS and CDR2 to YYNGEE. This chain is built from TRBV9 and TRBJ1-3, with the D gene too uncertain to name. The specimen was CD4+ T cells from PBMCs. This TCR was sampled from a human donor with Susac syndrome. The bases read TGTGCCAGCAGCGTCAGCAGCTCTGGAAACACCATATATTTT. It codes for CASSVSSSGNTIYF.